Presented here are 23 T cell receptor beta chains from one specimen sequenced in a study of blood T cell repertoires in COVID-19. Repertoires were generated with immunoSEQ multiplex PCR, while TCRdb's copy carries only in-frame clones and drops some. There are fewer than 350,000 clones in the sample; more than 75% occur only once, and approximately 2% lies in the top ten. The sequencing input was PBMCs or T cells enriched from blood (not recorded which). Receptor source: a woman in her sixties in a cohort exposed to, infected with or recovered from COVID-19 (not recorded which).

The V gene is TRBV24-1, the J gene TRBJ2-2; 8 positions match TRBD1. The germline gives CDR1 KGHDR, CDR2 SFDVKD. This CDR3 spans 17 amino acids. With 2 bases clipped from V and 0 bases from J, the junction kept 4 bases outside the gene matches. The CDR3 region has the DNA TGTGCCACCAGTGATTACGACAGGGGCGCGAACACCGGGGAGCTGTTTTTT. Translated: CATSDYDRGANTGELFF.

The rearrangement joins TRBV19 to TRBJ2-1, with 9 nucleotides matching TRBD2. V gave up 5 bases and J gave up 4 bases; unmatched junction bases: 9. In germline, CDR1 is LNHDA, CDR2 SQIVND (reference sequence). The length of the CDR3 is 16 residues. The CDR3 DNA reads TGTGCCAGTAGTCTCATAGCGGGAGCGGGATACAATGAGCAGTTCTTC. Protein product: CASSLIAGAGYNEQFF. Using reference TRBV19 and TRBJ2-1 for the parts outside the CDR3, the full variable domain is DGGITQSPKYLFRKEGQNVTLSCEQNLNHDAMYWYRQDPGQGLRLIYYSQIVNDFQKGDIAEGYSVSREKKESFPLTVTSAQKNPTAFYLCASSLIAGAGYNEQFFGPGTRLTVL.

There are a few counts of this clone. The chain carries TRBV24-1 and TRBJ1-1, with 9 positions matching TRBD1. After removal of 5 bases from V and 2 bases from J, the junction contained 11 bases not matched to a gene. Germline values: CDR1 KGHDR, CDR2 SFDVKD. The CDR3 totals 17 residues. The CDR3 spells CATSVYARDRENTEAFF. The CDR3, as DNA: TGTGCCACCAGTGTCTACGCCCGGGACAGGGAAAACACTGAAGCTTTCTTT.

This chain joins TRBV11-2 and TRBJ1-4; 7 bases are a match to TRBD1. Unmatched junction bases numbered 5, after V lost 1 base and J lost 3 bases. The V gene's germline CDR1 is SGHAT and CDR2 FQNNGV. The CDR3 runs 16 residues. In nucleotides, the CDR3 is TGTGCCAGCAGCTTAGCAGGGGGTACAGCTAATGAAAAACTGTTTTTT. This codes for CASSLAGGTANEKLFF.

The genes are TRBV12-3 or TRBV12-4 and TRBJ1-5, with D perhaps matching TRBD1 (6 bases). This CDR3 has 13 residues. V lost 8 bases and J 4 bases, leaving 12 bases between the germline ends. In nucleotides, the CDR3 is TGTGCCAGCCGCGGACAGTTGAATCAGCCCCAGCATTTT. Protein product: CASRGQLNQPQHF.

This chain connects TRBV7-2 to TRBJ2-3; 8 bases agree with TRBD2. The germline CDR1 and CDR2 sequences are SGHTA and FQGNSA. The CDR3 contains 18 residues. Trimming removed 1 base from V and 0 bases from J; junction bases left unmatched: 9. The chain's CDR3 is CASSLVGAGGPSTDTQYF. CDR3 nucleotide sequence: TGTGCCAGCAGCTTAGTAGGGGCGGGGGGCCCTAGCACAGATACGCAGTATTTT.

The genes are TRBV28 and TRBJ2-1; D gene ambiguous. Deletions cut 6 bases from V and 0 bases from J, with 9 bases between. Germline CDR1 MDHEN, CDR2 SYDVKM. The CDR3 has 14 amino acids. The CDR3 bases are TGTGCCAGCAGCCCGCCAGACTCCTACAATGAGCAGTTCTTC. Protein sequence: CASSPPDSYNEQFF.

The V call is TRBV5-8, the J call TRBJ2-3, with unresolved D. This CDR3 has 14 residues. In germline, CDR1 is SGHTS, CDR2 YDEGEE. V gave up 9 bases and J gave up 2 bases, with 16 bases separating them. CDR3 region: CATRASPTTDTQYF. CDR3 in DNA: TGTGCCACCAGAGCTAGTCCTACCACAGATACGCAGTATTTT.

The V and J genes are TRBV7-9 and TRBJ2-1; D is perhaps TRBD2 (6 bases). There are 15 residues in the CDR3. V was cut by 3 bases and J by 0 bases, with 9 bases left in between. Germline CDR1 is SEHNR and CDR2 is FQNEAQ (reference sequence). The CDR3 DNA sequence: TGTGCCAGCAGCTTTACTAGCCTCTCCTACAATGAGCAGTTCTTC. Its translation is CASSFTSLSYNEQFF.

The genes are TRBV2 and TRBJ1-5; 10 bases map to TRBD1. CDR1 and CDR2 from the germline V gene are SNHLY and FYNNEI. With V trimmed by 2 bases and J by 6 bases, 7 bases remained unmatched. The CDR3 totals 16 residues. This CDR3 is CASSESKDRGGQPQHF. DNA for the CDR3: TGTGCCAGCAGTGAAAGTAAGGACAGGGGGGGTCAGCCCCAGCATTTT.

The gene calls are TRBV2 and TRBJ2-2; 7 bases agree with TRBD2. In germline, CDR1 is SNHLY, CDR2 FYNNEI. Germline trimming cut 7 bases from V and 2 bases from J; bases unmatched to any gene: 7. CDR3 length: 15 amino acids. CDR3 nucleotide sequence: TGTGCCAGCAACAGACTAGCCGCTAACACCGGGGAGCTGTTTTTT. It codes for CASNRLAANTGELFF.

The gene calls are TRBV27 and TRBJ2-7; D call uncertain. The CDR3 sequence is 15 residues long. Germline V gives CDR1 MNHEY, CDR2 SMNVEV (reference sequence). V was pared by 9 bases and J by 0 bases, with 18 bases between. DNA for the CDR3: TGTGCCAGTTCTCAGTGGTCGCGAGGCTCCTACGAGCAGTACTTC. Protein sequence: CASSQWSRGSYEQYF.

The chain couples TRBV5-1 to TRBJ1-4; 8 bases map to TRBD1. Losses at the gene ends were 3 bases for V and 7 bases for J; bases not matched to a gene: 5. Looked up from germline, CDR1 is SGHRS and CDR2 is YFSETQ. The length of the CDR3 is 14 residues. DNA for the CDR3: TGCGCCAGCAGCTCCGGACAGGGAAGTGAAAAACTGTTTTTT. It is translated as CASSSGQGSEKLFF.

The J gene is TRBJ1-2, the V gene TRBV18; 8 bases fit TRBD1. Germline CDR1 is KGHSH and CDR2 is LQKENI. This CDR3 spans 15 amino acids. J lost 5 bases, V lost 3 bases, and 8 bases had no gene match. The CDR3 DNA follows: TGTGCCAGCTCACCTCTGGACAGGGAGGGATATGGCTACACCTTC. It specifies CASSPLDREGYGYTF.

The J gene is TRBJ1-1, the V gene TRBV10-2, with 7 bases fitting TRBD1. Germline loops: CDR1 WSHSY, CDR2 SAAADI. After removal of 1 base from V and 11 bases from J, the junction contained 7 bases not matched to a gene. CDR3 length: 13 residues. Written as DNA, the CDR3 is TGCGCCAGCAGTGAGTTTCTCGGACAGGAGGCTTTCTTT. This gives the protein CASSEFLGQEAFF.

This chain joins TRBV6-1 and TRBJ2-3, with 10 bases that match TRBD2. The CDR3 runs 16 residues. V lost 2 bases to trimming and J lost 5 bases; unmatched junction nucleotides: 7. In germline, CDR1 is MNHNS, CDR2 SASEGT. In DNA form, the CDR3 reads TGTGCCAGCAGTGAAAGGCTAGCGGGAGATATAGATACGCAGTATTTT. Translation: CASSERLAGDIDTQYF.

V usage is TRBV28 and J usage is TRBJ1-4, with no clear D. Trimming cost V 5 bases and J 5 bases, with 12 bases left between them. CDR1 is MDHEN, CDR2 SYDVKM, per germline. This CDR3 has 14 residues. CDR3 nucleotides: TGTGCCAGCAGTACCTGGACTGGCAATGAAAAACTGTTTTTT. Translation: CASSTWTGNEKLFF.

This clone was detected only a few times. The CDR3 is CASSRILSGGRSTSGSSYNEQFF. For the CDR3, the DNA is TGTGCCAGCAGCCGAATCCTGTCTGGGGGCCGATCGACTAGCGGGAGCTCCTACAATGAGCAGTTCTTC. The V call is TRBV7-8, the J call TRBJ2-1; 12 bases agree with TRBD2. V lost 5 bases, J lost 0 bases, and 23 bases stayed unmatched. Germline V gene sequence: CDR1 SGHVS, CDR2 FQNEAQ. The length of the CDR3 is 23 residues. The entire variable domain, with the rest obtained from reference TRBV7-8 and TRBJ2-1, is as follows: GAGVSQSPRYKVAKRGQDVALRCDPISGHVSLFWYQQALGQGPEFLTYFQNEAQLDKSGLPSDRFFAERPEGSVSTLKIQRTQQEDSAVYLCASSRILSGGRSTSGSSYNEQFFGPGTRLTVL.

V and J are TRBV11-2 and TRBJ2-2; 8 nucleotides line up with TRBD2. V trimming: 1 base; J trimming: 7 bases; junction bases outside the gene matches: 8. The length of the CDR3 is 16 residues. Germline CDR1 SGHAT, CDR2 FQNNGV. CDR3 amino acids: CASSLVAGGAYGELFF. In DNA, the CDR3 is TGTGCCAGCAGCTTAGTCGCGGGAGGAGCGTACGGGGAGCTGTTTTTT.

J is TRBJ2-2 and V is TRBV7-3; the D gene is possibly TRBD2 (6 bases). In germline, CDR1 is SGHTA, CDR2 FQGTGA. The CDR3 has 13 residues. V lost 3 bases and J 4 bases, leaving 6 bases between the germline ends. CDR3 bases: TGTGCCAGCAGCTTCGGGGGCACCGGGGAGCTGTTTTTT. Protein sequence: CASSFGGTGELFF.

This chain connects TRBV28 to TRBJ1-6, with TRBD1 identical over 8 bases. Trimming removed 3 bases from V and 2 bases from J; junction bases left unmatched: 6. The germline V gene encodes CDR1 MDHEN and CDR2 SYDVKM. This CDR3 is built from 17 residues. CDR3 sequence: CASSFDSGGTYNSPLHF. As DNA, the CDR3 is TGTGCCAGCAGTTTTGATTCAGGGGGCACCTATAATTCACCCCTCCACTTT.

The chain employs TRBV6-5 and TRBJ2-7; 9 positions agree with TRBD1. With V trimmed by 6 bases and J by 4 bases, 10 bases remained unmatched. The CDR3 runs to 15 residues. Germline V gives CDR1 MNHEY, CDR2 SVGAGI. The CDR3 here is CASRQTGGAGYEQYF. For the CDR3, the DNA is TGTGCCAGCAGGCAAACAGGGGGCGCTGGGTACGAGCAGTACTTC.

The chain couples TRBV28 to TRBJ2-3; D may be TRBD1 (6 bases). Germline CDR1 reads MDHEN; CDR2 reads SYDVKM. This CDR3 has 15 amino acids. The germline V and J ends were trimmed by 3 bases and 6 bases, with 16 bases remaining between them. This chain's CDR3 is CASSFIDRNSDTQYF. CDR3 sequence (DNA): TGTGCCAGCAGTTTTATCGACAGGAATTCGGATACGCAGTATTTT.